This T cell receptor beta chain was identified during a study of T cell changes during pregnancy in multiple sclerosis. The CDR3 runs to 15 residues. V was clipped by 0 bases and J by 4 bases; unmatched bases: 5. Germline V gene lookup returns CDR1 SNHLY and CDR2 FYNNEI. TCRdb's copy holds only in-frame clones and misses some; the assay was immunoSEQ multiplex PCR. The sample records about 15,000 clones, just over 85% being singletons. The sample consisted of CD8+ T cells from peripheral blood mononuclear cells, taken in the first trimester of pregnancy. V gene TRBV2 combines with J gene TRBJ2-5, with 7 positions matching TRBD1. The sequence came from a female donor with multiple sclerosis, enrolled in a pregnancy study. The CDR3 region is CASSEARAGGETQYF. The CDR3 DNA reads as TGTGCCAGCAGTGAAGCGCGTGCAGGGGGAGAGACCCAGTACTTC. Filled out from reference TRBV2 and TRBJ2-5, the complete variable domain reads EPEVTQTPSHQVTQMGQEVILRCVPISNHLYFYWYRQILGQKVEFLVSFYNNEISEKSEIFDDQFSVERPDGSNFTLKIRSTKLEDSAMYFCASSEARAGGETQYFGPGTRLLVL.